This entry describes one T cell receptor beta chain. Antigen: not known. This sample was included in a study of PD-L1 blockade in urothelial cancer. Study-level background: Blood underwent analysis 3 weeks (second dose) and 6 weeks after treatment began. Among blood samples, the median T cell count was some 150,000.

Whole-study results and caveats: Sub-median blood TCR clonality before treatment predicted longer survival.

J was trimmed by 4 bases and V by 0 bases; bases with no gene match: 8. Germline values: CDR1 LNHDA, CDR2 SQIVND (reference sequence). The length of the CDR3 is 16 residues. Libraries were prepared by immunoSEQ multiplex PCR; TCRdb keeps only in-frame clonotypes and omits some of them. Found here are more than 80,000 clones, roughly 80% of them singletons; the top ten hold over 7.5%. The chain joins TRBV19 to TRBJ2-7; the match to TRBD2 covers 8 bases. The clonotype comes from a man between 65 and 80 years old with urothelial cancer. This material consisted of PBMCs, taken around atezolizumab (anti-PD-L1) treatment. CDR3 region: CASSIDAGGRLYEQYF. The DNA of the CDR3 is TGTGCCAGTAGTATAGATGCGGGGGGCCGATTATACGAGCAGTACTTC. Looking up the rest from reference TRBV19 and TRBJ2-7 gives the full variable domain: DGGITQSPKYLFRKEGQNVTLSCEQNLNHDAMYWYRQDPGQGLRLIYYSQIVNDFQKGDIAEGYSVSREKKESFPLTVTSAQKNPTAFYLCASSIDAGGRLYEQYFGPGTRLTVT.